This note documents a single T cell receptor beta chain sequence. The antigen is undetermined. This record belongs to a study of graft-versus-host responses after intestinal transplantation. The wider study: Transplantation in recipients was multivisceral, liver-intestinal, or isolated intestinal. Recipients were all induced with anti-thymocyte globulin, then given tacrolimus and steroids for around three years.

Generated by immunoSEQ multiplex PCR, the TCRdb table keeps only in-frame clones and is missing some. The table lists about 27,000 clones, 82% of them singletons. The germline gives CDR1 MNHEY, CDR2 SVGAGI. V was cut by 7 bases and J by 6 bases, with 9 bases left in between. This CDR3 comprises 11 residues. The gene calls are TRBV6-5 and TRBJ1-2; a weak D match, TRBD1 (5 bases). The source of this sequence is a human donor who received an intestinal transplant. This material consisted of unstimulated CD4+ T cells sorted from spleen or lymph node cells, taken before intestinal transplant. The CDR3, as DNA: TGTGCCAGCAACGGACAAAATGGCTACACCTTC. Its protein product is CASNGQNGYTF.